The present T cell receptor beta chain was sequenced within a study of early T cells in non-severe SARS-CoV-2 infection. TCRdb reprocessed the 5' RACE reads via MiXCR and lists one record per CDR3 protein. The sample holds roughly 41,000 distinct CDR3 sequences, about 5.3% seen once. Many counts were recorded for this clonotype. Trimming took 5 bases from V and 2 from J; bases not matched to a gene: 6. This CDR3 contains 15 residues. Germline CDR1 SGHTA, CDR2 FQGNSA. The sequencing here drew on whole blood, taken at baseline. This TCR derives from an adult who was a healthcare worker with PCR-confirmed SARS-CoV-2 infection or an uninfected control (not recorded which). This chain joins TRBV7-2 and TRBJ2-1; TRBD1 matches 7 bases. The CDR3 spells CASSPGQEPYNEQFF. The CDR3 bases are TGTGCCAGCAGCCCCGGACAGGAGCCCTACAATGAGCAGTTCTTC.